What follows is one T cell receptor (beta chain) and its context. The data are from a study of cytomegalovirus exposure and HLA in healthy donors. Study at large: Both the 120 validation repertoires and the approximately 700 first-cohort repertoires used the same platform, as reported by a later analysis.

The donors formed part of the approximately 120-subject validation cohort, distinct from the 666-subject first cohort. Libraries were prepared by immunoSEQ multiplex PCR; TCRdb keeps only in-frame clonotypes and omits some of them. Of fewer than 150,000 clones detected, about 85% appear once; the ten largest clones hold 4% to 5.5%. Trimming took 3 bases from V and 3 from J, leaving 9 bases between them. The V gene's germline CDR1 is SNHLY and CDR2 FYNNEI. The CDR3 contains 13 residues. Sequencing was carried out using PBMCs. The TCR originated in a man between 18 and 35 years old in good health and CMV-seropositive. The chain couples TRBV2 to TRBJ2-7; D remains unclear. The CDR3 spells CASSDVTYYEQYF. In DNA, the CDR3 is TGTGCCAGCAGTGACGTCACTTACTACGAGCAGTACTTC. Based on the CDR3 plus reference TRBV2 and TRBJ2-7, the full variable domain is EPEVTQTPSHQVTQMGQEVILRCVPISNHLYFYWYRQILGQKVEFLVSFYNNEISEKSEIFDDQFSVERPDGSNFTLKIRSTKLEDSAMYFCASSDVTYYEQYFGPGTRLTVT.